This entry describes one T cell receptor (beta chain). The antigen is unknown. V was shortened by 0 bases and J by 0 bases, with 9 bases between the two germline ends. Per the germline V gene, CDR1 is SGHVS and CDR2 is FNYEAQ. The CDR3 extends over 16 amino acids. Several immunoSEQ plates received, in even portions, the genomic DNA of each subset. Method: immunoSEQ multiplex PCR; TCRdb's copy keeps in-frame clones and lacks some. The sample has roughly 2.1 million clones; 90% to 95% are singletons. The naive CD8 subset, CD45RO-negative cells positively selected for CCR7, excluded terminally differentiated effector memory CD45RA+ cells. This entry is derived from a study of shared clonotypes between healthy human individuals. Study background: The plates for each donor numbered three CD4 naive, three CD4 memory, two CD8 naive and one CD8 memory.

Overall study results and limits: Naive CD4 clonotypes overlapped across a handful of donors at roughly 5%. It was the few donors that limited the genetic and exposure-history diversity represented.

Input material: naive CD8+ T cells from PBMCs. This clonotype originated in a man aged 18 to 30 in good health. Some clones in this sample may be carry-over from other donors' samples. The V gene is TRBV7-6, the J gene TRBJ1-5; D is perhaps TRBD1 (5 bases). CDR3 sequence (DNA): TGTGCCAGCAGCTTAGCGGTACAGGATAGCAATCAGCCCCAGCATTTT. Translation gives CASSLAVQDSNQPQHF.